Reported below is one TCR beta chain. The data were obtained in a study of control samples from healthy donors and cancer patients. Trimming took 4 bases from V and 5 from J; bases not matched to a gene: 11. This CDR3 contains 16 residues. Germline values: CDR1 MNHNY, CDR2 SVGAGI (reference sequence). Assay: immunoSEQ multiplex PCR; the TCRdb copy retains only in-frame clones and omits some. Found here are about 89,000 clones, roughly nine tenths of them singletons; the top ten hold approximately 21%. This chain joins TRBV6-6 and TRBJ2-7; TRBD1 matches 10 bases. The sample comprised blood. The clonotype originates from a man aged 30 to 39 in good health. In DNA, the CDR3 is TGTGCCAGCAGTTCCCCCGGGACAGGGGTTTCCCACGAGCAGTACTTC. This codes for CASSSPGTGVSHEQYF.